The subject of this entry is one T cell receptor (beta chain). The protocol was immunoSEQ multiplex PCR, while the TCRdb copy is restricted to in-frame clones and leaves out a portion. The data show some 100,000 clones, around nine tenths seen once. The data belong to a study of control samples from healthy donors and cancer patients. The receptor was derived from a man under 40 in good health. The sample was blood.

The CDR3 nucleotides are TGTGCCAGCAGCTTGGTATGGGCAGATGGCTACACCTTC. Protein product: CASSLVWADGYTF. The V gene is TRBV5-5, the J gene TRBJ1-2; D uncertain. The V end lost 0 bases, the J end lost 6 bases, and 9 bases lay between the germline ends. CDR3 length: 13 residues. Germline assignment: CDR1 SGHKS and CDR2 YYEKEE (reference sequence). The full variable domain, with the rest looked up from reference TRBV5-5 and TRBJ1-2, is DAGVTQSPTHLIKTRGQQVTLRCSPISGHKSVSWYQQVLGQGPQFIFQYYEKEERGRGNFPDRFSARQFPNYSSELNVNALLLGDSALYLCASSLVWADGYTFGSGTRLTVV.